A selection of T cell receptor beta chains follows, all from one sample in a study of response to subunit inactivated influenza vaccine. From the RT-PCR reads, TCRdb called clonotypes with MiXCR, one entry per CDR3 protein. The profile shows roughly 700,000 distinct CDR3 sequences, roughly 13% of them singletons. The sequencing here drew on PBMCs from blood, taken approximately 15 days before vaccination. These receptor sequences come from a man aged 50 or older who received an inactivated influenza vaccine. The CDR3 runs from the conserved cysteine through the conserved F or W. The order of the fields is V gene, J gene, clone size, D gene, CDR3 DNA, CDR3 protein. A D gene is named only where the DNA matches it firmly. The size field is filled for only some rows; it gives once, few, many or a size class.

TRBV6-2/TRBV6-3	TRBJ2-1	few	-	TGTGCCAGCAGGCCGGCGGGGGCCCTCCCCCAATACAATGAGCAGTTCTTC	CASRPAGALPQYNEQFF
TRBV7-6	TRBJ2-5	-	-	TGTGCCAGCAGCTTAGCGCTGGGGGAGTGGGAGACCCAGTACTTC	CASSLALGEWETQYF
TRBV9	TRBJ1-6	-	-	TGTGCCAGCAGCGTAGGAGGCGCTAATTCACCCCTCCACTTT	CASSVGGANSPLHF
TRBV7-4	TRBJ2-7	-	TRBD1	TGTGCCAGCAGTGGCGCCCAGGGGGCGCCCTACGAGCAGTACTTC	CASSGAQGAPYEQYF
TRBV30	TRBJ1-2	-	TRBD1	TGTGCCTGGAAAGGATACAGGGGTTTCTATGGCTACACCTTC	CAWKGYRGFYGYTF
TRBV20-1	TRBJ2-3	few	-	TGCAGTGCTAGGACACTAAACACAGATACGCAGTATTTT	CSARTLNTDTQYF
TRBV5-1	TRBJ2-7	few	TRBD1	TGCGCCAGCAGCTTGGAACCGACAGGGGTCCGCGAGCAGTACTTC	CASSLEPTGVREQYF
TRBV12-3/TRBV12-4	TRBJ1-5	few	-	TGTGCCAGCAGCCAGGATCAGCCCCAGCATTTT	CASSQDQPQHF
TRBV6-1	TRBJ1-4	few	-	TGTGCCAGCAGTGAAGAAGGGACAAATGAAAAACTGTTTTTT	CASSEEGTNEKLFF
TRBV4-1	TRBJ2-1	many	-	TGCGCCAGCAGCCAAGGGGAAACCTACAATGAGCAGTTCTTC	CASSQGETYNEQFF
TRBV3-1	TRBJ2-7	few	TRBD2	TGTGCCAGCAGCCAAGGGACTAGCGGCCGCTACGAGCAGTACTTC	CASSQGTSGRYEQYF
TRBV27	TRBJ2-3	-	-	TGTGCCAGCAGTTTATCGCGGCTAGCGAGCACAGATACGCAGTATTTT	CASSLSRLASTDTQYF
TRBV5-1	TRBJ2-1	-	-	TGCGCCAGCAGCGTGACGGGAATCGGGGATCATTATGAGCAGTTCTTC	CASSVTGIGDHYEQFF
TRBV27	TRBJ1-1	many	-	TGTGCCAGCAGTTTATATTGGCGTGGGAGGGGCATGAACACTGAAGCTTTCTTT	CASSLYWRGRGMNTEAFF
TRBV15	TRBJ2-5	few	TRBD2	TGTGCCACCAGCTTGACTAGCGGGGGAGGTGAGACCCAGTACTTC	CATSLTSGGGETQYF
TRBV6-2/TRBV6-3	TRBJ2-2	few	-	TGTGCCAGCAGTCCACTCTTACGGGGTTTCGCCGGGGAGCTGTTTTTT	CASSPLLRGFAGELFF
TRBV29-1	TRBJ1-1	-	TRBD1	TGCAGCGTAGAAGGGACAGGGGGAAAGAACACTGAAGCTTTCTTT	CSVEGTGGKNTEAFF
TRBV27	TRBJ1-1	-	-	TGTGCCAGCCTGCCTCCAGGACGGACTGAAGCTTTCTTT	CASLPPGRTEAFF
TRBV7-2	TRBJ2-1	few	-	TGTGCCAGCAGCTTAAGATCGGTAGTCAATGAGCAGTTCTTC	CASSLRSVVNEQFF
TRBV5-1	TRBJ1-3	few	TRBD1	TGCGCCAGCAGCGAAGGGACAGCTGGAAACACCATATATTTT	CASSEGTAGNTIYF
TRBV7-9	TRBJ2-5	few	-	TGTGCCAGCAGCTCGATAGATGATCCACGGGAGACCCAGTACTTC	CASSSIDDPRETQYF
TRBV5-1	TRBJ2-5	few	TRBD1	TGCGCCAGCAGCTGGACAGGGGGACAAGAGACCCAGTACTTC	CASSWTGGQETQYF
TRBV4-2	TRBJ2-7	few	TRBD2	TGTGCCAGCAGCCCATCACTAGCGGGAGGGACTCGACCCTACGAGCAGTACTTC	CASSPSLAGGTRPYEQYF
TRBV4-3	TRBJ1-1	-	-	TGCGCCAGCAGCCAAGAAACAGGGCTGAACACTGAAGCTTTCTTT	CASSQETGLNTEAFF
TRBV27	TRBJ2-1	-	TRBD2	TGTGCCAGCAGTTCTTCTCCCGGGGTAGCGGGATACCAGTTCTTC	CASSSSPGVAGYQFF
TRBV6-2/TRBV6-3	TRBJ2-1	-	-	TGTGCCAGCACCTCCCGGCAGGGCGTTTCCTACAATGAGCAGTTCTTC	CASTSRQGVSYNEQFF
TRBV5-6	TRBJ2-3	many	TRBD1	TGTGCCAGCAGCCAGGACAGGGGCCTCACAGATACGCAGTATTTT	CASSQDRGLTDTQYF
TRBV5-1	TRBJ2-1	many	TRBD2	TGCGCCAGCAGCCACGGTGGTAGCGGGAGTGTTGAGCAGTTCTTC	CASSHGGSGSVEQFF
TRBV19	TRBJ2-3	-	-	TGTGCCAGTAGTACCTACAGGGTCCCGGATACGCAGTATTTT	CASSTYRVPDTQYF
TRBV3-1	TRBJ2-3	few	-	TGTGCCAGCAGACTACGGGGGGCTAGCACAGATACGCAGTATTTT	CASRLRGASTDTQYF
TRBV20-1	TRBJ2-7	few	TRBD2	TGCAGTGCTAGGGGAGCGGGAGAAATTCAGTACTTC	CSARGAGEIQYF
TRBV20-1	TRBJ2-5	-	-	TGCAGTGCGAGTGTAGGGGTGGAGACCCAGTACTTC	CSASVGVETQYF
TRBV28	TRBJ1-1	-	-	TGTGCCAGCAGTTGGGACGGGAGGGGAGAAGCTTTCTTT	CASSWDGRGEAFF
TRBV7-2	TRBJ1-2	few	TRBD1	TGTGCCAGCAGCCGACAGGGGCGAGCTAACTATGGCTACACCTTC	CASSRQGRANYGYTF
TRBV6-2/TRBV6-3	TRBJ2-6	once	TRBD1	TGTGCCAGCAGACCCCGACCGGGACAGGCGAACTCTGGGGCCAACGTCCTGACTTTC	CASRPRPGQANSGANVLTF
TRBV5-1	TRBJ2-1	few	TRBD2	TGCGCCAGCAGCTTGATGCTAGCGGGAGTTTCCAATGAGCAGTTCTTC	CASSLMLAGVSNEQFF